A single sample gave rise to the 4 T cell receptor beta chains below, sequenced in a study of blood T cell repertoires in COVID-19. TCRdb keeps only in-frame clones here, not all; method: immunoSEQ multiplex PCR. The sample lists 45,000 to 65,000 clones, roughly 90% occurring once. The sequencing sample was made of peripheral blood. These receptors were taken from a human donor in a cohort sampled during active COVID-19.

The rearrangement uses TRBV19 and TRBJ1-6; the D gene is possibly TRBD1 (5 bases). Germline assignment: CDR1 LNHDA and CDR2 SQIVND (reference sequence). Trimming took off 5 bases at V and 7 bases at J, with 21 bases between the two ends. The CDR3 is 17 amino acids. CDR3 coding DNA: TGTGCCAGTAGTCCAAAAGCCGGGGGAAATGGAAATTCACCCCTCCACTTT. Translating gives CASSPKAGGNGNSPLHF. The full variable domain, completed using reference TRBV19 and TRBJ1-6, is DGGITQSPKYLFRKEGQNVTLSCEQNLNHDAMYWYRQDPGQGLRLIYYSQIVNDFQKGDIAEGYSVSREKKESFPLTVTSAQKNPTAFYLCASSPKAGGNGNSPLHFGNGTRLTVT.

This chain joins TRBV5-6 and TRBJ2-7, with 8 positions matching TRBD1. This CDR3 comprises 13 residues. Germline V gives CDR1 SGHDT, CDR2 YYEEEE. V was clipped by 2 bases and J by 7 bases; unmatched bases: 5. CDR3 DNA: TGTGCCAGCAGCTTTCAGGGGGCGGTGGAGCAGTACGTC. As protein: CASSFQGAVEQYV.

This clone came up a few times. This sequence joins TRBV30 and TRBJ2-7; 9 bases align to TRBD1. CDR1 is GTSNPN, CDR2 SVGIG, per germline (reference sequence). The CDR3 is 12 residues long. V was pared by 5 bases and J by 10 bases, with 9 bases of the junction left unmatched. The CDR3 coding sequence is TGTGCCTGGGGGGCCCGGGACAGGGATCAGTACTTC. It encodes CAWGARDRDQYF.

The rearrangement uses TRBV11-2 and TRBJ2-1; 15 nucleotides agree with TRBD2. CDR3 length: 19 residues. The trim removed 3 bases at V and 0 bases at J, leaving 6 bases unmatched. Germline V gene sequence: CDR1 SGHAT, CDR2 FQNNGV. CDR3: CASSLGGLAGGPSYNEQFF. The CDR3 nucleotides read TGTGCCAGCAGCTTGGGTGGACTAGCGGGGGGGCCCTCCTACAATGAGCAGTTCTTC.